This T cell receptor beta chain was found in a study of shared clonotypes between healthy human individuals. On this clone: The antigen remains undetermined.

Study-wide results and limits: On the whole, naive subsets had larger estimated richness than memory subsets had. Clonotypes that were shared across a few donors made up around 5% of naive CD4 clonotypes.

Cells designated naive CD8 were CD45RO-negative and were positively selected for CCR7, with terminally differentiated effector memory CD45RA+ cells excluded. The deep-level immunoSEQ assay was used. Genomic DNA from each subset was divided evenly over several immunoSEQ plates. Assay used: immunoSEQ multiplex PCR; TCRdb lists only in-frame clones, some missing. The data contain around 2.1 million clones, about 92% of them singletons. The CDR3 spans 14 residues. V lost 10 bases and J lost 0, with 13 bases in between. Germline assignment: CDR1 MNHNS and CDR2 SASEGT. This receptor was taken from a young man in good health. Some clones in this sample may be carry-over from other donors' samples. The chain is built from TRBV6-1 and TRBJ2-4; possible D gene TRBD2, 5 bases. The sequenced sample consisted of naive CD8+ T cells from PBMCs. CDR3 sequence (DNA): TGTGCCACTGAACTAGATCTAGCCAAAAACATTCAGTACTTC. Translated, it gives CATELDLAKNIQYF.